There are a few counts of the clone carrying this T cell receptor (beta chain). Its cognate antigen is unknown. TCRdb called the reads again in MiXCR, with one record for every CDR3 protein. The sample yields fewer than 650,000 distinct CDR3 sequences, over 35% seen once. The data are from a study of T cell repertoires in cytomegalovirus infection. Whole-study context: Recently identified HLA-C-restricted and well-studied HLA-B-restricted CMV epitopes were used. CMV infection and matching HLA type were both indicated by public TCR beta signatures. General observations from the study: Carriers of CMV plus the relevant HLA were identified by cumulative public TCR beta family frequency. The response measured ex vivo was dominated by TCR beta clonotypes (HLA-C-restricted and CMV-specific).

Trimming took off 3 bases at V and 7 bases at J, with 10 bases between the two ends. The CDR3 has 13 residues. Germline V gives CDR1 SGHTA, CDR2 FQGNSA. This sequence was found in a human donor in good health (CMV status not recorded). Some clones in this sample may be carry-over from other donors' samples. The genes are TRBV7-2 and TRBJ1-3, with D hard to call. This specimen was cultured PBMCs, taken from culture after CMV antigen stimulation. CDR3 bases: TGTGCCAGCAGCTTTTTTCAGTGGAACACCATATATTTT. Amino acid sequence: CASSFFQWNTIYF.